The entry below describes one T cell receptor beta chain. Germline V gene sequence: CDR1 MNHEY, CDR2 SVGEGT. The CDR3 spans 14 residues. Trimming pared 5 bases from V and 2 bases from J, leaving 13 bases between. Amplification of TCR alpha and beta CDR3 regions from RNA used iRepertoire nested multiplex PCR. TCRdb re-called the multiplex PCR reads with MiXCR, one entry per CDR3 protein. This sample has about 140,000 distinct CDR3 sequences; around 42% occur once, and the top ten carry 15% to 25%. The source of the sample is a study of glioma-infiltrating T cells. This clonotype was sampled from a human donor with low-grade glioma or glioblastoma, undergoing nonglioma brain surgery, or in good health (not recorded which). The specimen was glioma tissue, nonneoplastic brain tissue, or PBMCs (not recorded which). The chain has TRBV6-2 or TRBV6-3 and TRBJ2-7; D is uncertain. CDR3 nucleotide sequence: TGTGCCAGCAGTGGACGTCTAGGTACCTACGAGCAGTACTTC. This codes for CASSGRLGTYEQYF.